A single sample gave rise to the 2 T cell receptor beta chains below, sequenced in a study of shared clonotypes between healthy human individuals. Libraries were prepared by immunoSEQ multiplex PCR; TCRdb keeps only in-frame clonotypes and omits some of them. In the table there are under 300,000 clones, 60% to 70% of which are singletons. Sequences were obtained from memory CD4+ T cells sorted from blood. Subset meaning: CD45RA-negative fraction. These receptors all stem from a man aged 25 to 40 in good health.

This chain uses TRBV5-1 with TRBJ2-5; 10 bases are shared with TRBD2. This CDR3 spans 16 amino acids. Germline CDR1 is SGHRS and CDR2 is YFSETQ. Trimming cost V 0 bases and J 4 bases; bases outside gene matches: 6. The CDR3 sequence is CASSLGTSGNLETQYF. CDR3 DNA sequence: TGCGCCAGCAGCTTGGGGACTAGCGGAAACTTAGAGACCCAGTACTTC.

The chain employs TRBV28 and TRBJ2-5, with 8 bases that match TRBD2. This CDR3 spans 15 amino acids. V dropped 5 bases and J dropped 5; count of bases not matched to a gene: 10. CDR1 is MDHEN and CDR2 is SYDVKM in the germline V gene. CDR3 DNA: TGTGCCAGCAGTCTCGGGGGGGGTCGTGTGGAGACCCAGTACTTC. It yields the protein CASSLGGGRVETQYF.